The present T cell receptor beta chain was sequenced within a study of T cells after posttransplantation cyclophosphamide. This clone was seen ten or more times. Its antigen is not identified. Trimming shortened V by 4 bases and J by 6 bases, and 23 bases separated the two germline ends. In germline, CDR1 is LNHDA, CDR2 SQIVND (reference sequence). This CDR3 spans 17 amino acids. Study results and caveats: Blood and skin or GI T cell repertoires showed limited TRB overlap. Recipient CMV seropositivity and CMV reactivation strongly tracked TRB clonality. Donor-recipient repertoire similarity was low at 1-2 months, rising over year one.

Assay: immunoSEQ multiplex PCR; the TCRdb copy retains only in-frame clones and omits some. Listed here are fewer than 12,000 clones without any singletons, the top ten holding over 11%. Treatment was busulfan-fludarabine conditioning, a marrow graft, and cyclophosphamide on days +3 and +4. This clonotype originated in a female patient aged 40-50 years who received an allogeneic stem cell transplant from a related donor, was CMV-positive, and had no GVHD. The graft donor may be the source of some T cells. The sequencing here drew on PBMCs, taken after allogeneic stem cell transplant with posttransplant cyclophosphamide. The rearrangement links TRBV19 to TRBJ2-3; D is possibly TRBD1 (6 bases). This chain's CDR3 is CASSTLSTGGISDTQYF. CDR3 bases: TGTGCCAGTAGTACCCTCTCGACAGGTGGAATTTCGGATACGCAGTATTTT.